Listed here are 10 T cell receptor beta chains from one sample, sequenced in a study of somatic mutations in cytotoxic T cells in rheumatoid arthritis. Assay: immunoSEQ multiplex PCR; the TCRdb copy retains only in-frame clones and omits some. Here the sample spans fewer than 14,000 clones, approximately 71% being singletons. Material: CD8+ T cells sorted from blood. The receptors here all came from an adult with rheumatoid arthritis.

The chain employs TRBV10-3 and TRBJ2-1; D is tentatively TRBD1 or TRBD2 (5 bases each). The length of the CDR3 is 12 residues. CDR1 ENHRY and CDR2 SYGVKD come from the germline V gene. Trimming left V 4 bases short and J 9 bases short, with 10 bases between. The CDR3 loop reads CAISAGGAEQFF. The CDR3 region has the DNA TGTGCCATCAGTGCTGGGGGTGCTGAGCAGTTCTTC.

Judged by abundance, this clone is large. The chain employs TRBV21-1 and TRBJ2-1; the DNA was not used to check the table's D call, TRBD2. TRBV21-1 is annotated as a pseudogene. This CDR3 has 15 amino acids. The CDR3 sequence: CASSKWAGDDNEQFF. The CDR3 nucleotides are TGTGCCAGCAGCAAATGGGCGGGGGACGACAATGAGCAGTTCTTC.

This clone has a handful of counts. The gene calls are TRBV30 and TRBJ2-5; 8 bases map to TRBD1. Germline CDR1 is GTSNPN and CDR2 is SVGIG (reference sequence). The CDR3 has 14 residues. The junction had 9 bases not matched to a gene; V was cut back by 5 bases and J by 4 bases. In DNA form, the CDR3 reads TGTGCCTGGTCCGACAGGGGATGGGGAGAGACCCAGTACTTC. This translates into CAWSDRGWGETQYF.

This clone was observed a handful of times. The J gene is TRBJ1-1, the V gene TRBV28; D call uncertain. This CDR3 comprises 15 residues. Trimming took off 1 base at V and 0 bases at J, with 9 bases between the two ends. Germline CDR1 and CDR2: MDHEN and SYDVKM. The CDR3 here is CASSLSEVVNTEAFF. The CDR3 nucleotides read TGTGCCAGCAGTTTATCCGAGGTCGTGAACACTGAAGCTTTCTTT.

The rearrangement joins TRBV6-4 to TRBJ2-1; 7 nucleotides agree with TRBD1. Trimming cost V 3 bases and J 0 bases; bases outside gene matches: 2. This CDR3 has 15 amino acids. From germline, CDR1 is MRHNA and CDR2 SNTAGT. CDR3 nucleotides: TGTGCCAGCAGTGAGCAGGGGGACTCCTACAATGAGCAGTTCTTC. Protein product: CASSEQGDSYNEQFF.

In its sample, this clone was seen a few times. V gene TRBV19 combines with J gene TRBJ2-7; D is unresolved. This CDR3 is 16 amino acids long. Per the germline V gene, CDR1 is LNHDA and CDR2 is SQIVND (reference sequence). Trimming left V 5 bases short and J 3 bases short, with 20 bases between. The CDR3 loop is CASSPLPGSLYYEQYF. The CDR3 bases are TGTGCCAGTAGTCCTCTACCCGGCTCTTTATACTACGAGCAGTACTTC.

The CDR3 bases are TGTGCCATCAGTGAGGCCGGCTATTCACCCCTCCACTTT. Translation gives CAISEAGYSPLHF. The chain employs TRBV10-3 and TRBJ1-6; unclear D gene. Germline CDR1 ENHRY, CDR2 SYGVKD. The CDR3 totals 13 residues. V gave up 2 bases and J gave up 8 bases, with 7 bases separating them.

This clone was seen a handful of times. The chain uses TRBV2 and TRBJ1-5; maybe TRBD1 (5 bases). Germline V gives CDR1 SNHLY, CDR2 FYNNEI. Trimming took off 6 bases at V and 5 bases at J, with 11 bases between the two ends. This CDR3 is 13 amino acids long. The CDR3 protein is CASSQGRHQPQHF. The DNA for the CDR3 is TGTGCCAGCAGCCAGGGTCGTCATCAGCCCCAGCATTTT.

The V gene is TRBV11-2, the J gene TRBJ2-2; 7 bases match TRBD1. Germline CDR1 SGHAT, CDR2 FQNNGV. The CDR3 totals 14 residues. With V trimmed by 7 bases and J by 1 base, 3 bases remained unmatched. Written as DNA, the CDR3 is TGTGCCAGCAACCGACAGGGGAACACCGGGGAGCTGTTTTTT. Residues: CASNRQGNTGELFF.

This clone occurred a few times. The genes are TRBV5-6 and TRBJ2-5; tentatively, D is TRBD1 (5 bases). The germline V and J ends were trimmed by 0 bases and 5 bases, with 14 bases remaining between them. The length of the CDR3 is 15 residues. Per germline, CDR1 SGHDT and CDR2 YYEEEE. The CDR3 DNA follows: TGTGCCAGCAGCTTGGCTGCAGGGCAACCCGAGACCCAGTACTTC. Translating gives CASSLAAGQPETQYF.